This T cell receptor beta chain was observed in a study of shared clonotypes between healthy human individuals. Sorted subsets were amplified in replicate PCRs using approximately 0.2 ug DNA, approximately 30,000 T cell genomes. Here immunoSEQ multiplex PCR was the method, and the copy in TCRdb shows in-frame clones only, minus some. The sample has roughly 1,000,000 clones; 70% to 80% are singletons. The V end lost 4 bases, the J end lost 0 bases, and 12 bases lay between the germline ends. CDR1 SGHTA and CDR2 FQGTGA come from the germline V gene. The CDR3 consists of 15 residues. Specimen: memory CD4+ T cells from PBMCs. Subset noted: CD45RA-negative fraction. This chain joins TRBV7-3 and TRBJ2-5; D gene uncertain. This TCR derives from a man aged 18-30 years in good health. Some clones in this sample may be carry-over from other donors' samples. For the CDR3, the DNA is TGTGCCAGCAGCTACCCGGACGGATACCAAGAGACCCAGTACTTC. Its protein is CASSYPDGYQETQYF.